The sequence of this TCR beta chain was determined in a study of T cells in Graves' hyperthyroidism and ophthalmopathy (dated by TCRdb to about 2019). At the level of the whole study: Peripheral blood samples were taken at initial diagnosis, before any treatment was given. To identify TCR V-J signatures that set the groups apart, the researchers used a discovery cohort of 90 to 100 patients, made up of under 50 with Graves' ophthalmopathy and about 60 with stable Graves' hyperthyroidism. Prospective prediction of ophthalmopathy was tested in an independent validation cohort of fewer than 20 hyperthyroidism patients and 15 to 17 patients who later progressed to ophthalmopathy. The 85 to 100 discovery patients were randomly split 7:3 into training and test sets. In about 6 Graves' hyperthyroidism patients, the study also compared T-cell repertoires from thyroid tissue with T-cell repertoires from blood. Following sampling, methimazole starting at 30 mg daily was given to hyperthyroidism patients, and high-dose intravenous methylprednisolone was given to ophthalmopathy patients. TCR Vbeta CDR3 sequencing of roughly 140 peripheral blood samples (under 45 ophthalmopathy, over 70 hyperthyroidism and roughly 17 progressor patients) is reported in the paper.

Moderately to severely active disease, a Clinical Activity Score of at least 3, a NOSPECS grade of at least 4, and a duration under 3 months were present in ophthalmopathy patients. Patients with uncontrolled infections, other autoimmune diseases, pregnancy or lactation were excluded. Diagnoses were based on clinical symptoms, serum thyroxine and TRAb, thyroid ultrasound and orbital computed tomography. PBMCs were isolated from about 9.2 ml of fresh peripheral blood by Ficoll-Paque density gradient centrifugation. Total RNA was extracted with Trizol reagent, and quality was checked on an Agilent 2100 Bioanalyzer. This clonotype was seen at least ten times. Its specific antigen is unknown. No per-base quality is available; no much larger clone lies one base away. Results and caveats for the whole study, not just this receptor: In validation, progression to ophthalmopathy was predicted by the model with about 70% sensitivity and under 85% specificity, a median of roughly 6.4 months before onset. Ophthalmopathy was separated from stable hyperthyroidism by a 13 V-J signature model, with just over 85% sensitivity and 81% to 82% specificity obtained in cross-validation and 80%/75% obtained in testing. Blood samples also contained most of the expanded thyroid clonotypes (frequency above 0.001), which suggests that blood repertoires may reflect thyroid immune responses. No statistical method was used to fix the sample size in advance, and group allocation was not hidden from the investigators.

The TCR beta CDR3 regions were amplified from RNA transcripts. The first round of RT-PCR for the TCR CDR3 was performed with the HTBI primer set and the Qiagen OneStep RT-PCR kit. A second multiplex PCR round built the libraries, followed by size selection and purification. Paired-end sequencing of the libraries was performed with 100 bp reads on an Illumina HiSeq2000. The authors' analysis ran thus. SOAPnuke was used to process the raw data, removing reads that contained adapters or uncalled bases, had a mean Phred below 15, or lacked an exact match to the constant primer or identifier. COPE v1.2.5 was used to merge the high-quality paired reads, and each unique nucleotide sequence was defined as a clonotype. MiTCR v1.1 was used to align the clonotypes against IMGT TRBV, TRBD and TRBJ reference segments. The analysis included only V-J combinations with a frequency above 0.0001, which together covered 99.2% of the repertoires. The TCS score was defined as the ratio of F50 (clonal expansion) to E x V (chaos), calculated using BLOSUM62-based TCRdist between CDR3 peptides within each V-J. Welch's t-statistics and random forest reduced roughly 540 V-J features to some 14, which were used in a naive Bayes classifier (R e1071). In TCRdb, the public reads were trimmed at Q25 with fastp and aligned with MiXCR, with productive beta chains retained. Entries that share a CDR3 protein sequence are merged under the most common genes and DNA. What appears here as the V and J calls and clone size reflects TCRdb's work, not the paper's. The sample table contains about 410,000 distinct CDR3 sequences; only one count was recorded for about 14% of them. The top ten clones comprise roughly a fifth of the sample.

This receptor was taken from a woman in her thirties with Graves' ophthalmopathy. The sequencing sample was made of blood.

The DNA is TGTGCCAGCAGCTCGTGGGCGGGGGGGCTAGGGGAGGCCCAGTACTTC. Translation gives CASSSWAGGLGEAQYF. Recombination connected TRBV7-2 to TRBJ2-5; TRBD2 agrees with 9 junctional bases. Taken from the germline V gene, the CDR1 and CDR2 loops are SGHTA and FQGNSA. Including cysteine and phenylalanine, the CDR3 has 16 amino acids. CDR3 DNA only is kept here, 48 bases in frame from base 1. V loses 4 bases at its end and J loses 9 bases; junction bases beyond the gene matches: 15.